A single sample is the source of the 11 T cell receptor beta chains below, sequenced in a study of cytomegalovirus exposure and HLA in healthy donors. The PCR was carried out with 60 Vbeta primers and 13 Jbeta primers. TCRdb's copy holds only in-frame clones and misses some; the assay was immunoSEQ multiplex PCR. The sample has roughly 150,000 clones, about 77% seen once. What was sequenced was PBMCs. The receptor source for this set is a male donor in good health and CMV-seronegative.

The sample holds a few counts of this clone. V gene TRBV11-3 combines with J gene TRBJ2-1; 8 bases line up with TRBD2. CDR3 length equals 16 residues. V lost 0 bases and J lost 8; bases outside the gene matches: 9. Germline-derived CDR1 and CDR2 are SGHNT and YENEEA. This CDR3 reads CASSLDQTGGFDEQFF. DNA for the CDR3: TGTGCCAGCAGCTTAGATCAGACGGGAGGGTTTGATGAGCAGTTCTTC.

The V gene is TRBV5-6, the J gene TRBJ2-1; the D is unclear. CDR3 length: 15 residues. Per the germline V gene, CDR1 is SGHDT and CDR2 is YYEEEE. V dropped 4 bases and J dropped 7 bases, with 18 bases sitting between them. This chain's CDR3 is CASSDSQRFSNEQFF. The CDR3 nucleotides are TGTGCCAGCAGCGACTCGCAGAGATTTTCAAATGAGCAGTTCTTC.

The gene calls are TRBV9 and TRBJ2-1, with TRBD2 matching over 9 bases. The CDR3 contains 16 residues. The V gene's germline CDR1 is SGDLS and CDR2 YYNGEE. The J segment lost 5 bases and the V segment lost 7 bases, leaving 13 bases of the junction unmatched. This CDR3 reads CASGGTSFDRNNEQFF. CDR3 nucleotides: TGTGCCAGCGGGGGGACTAGCTTCGACAGGAACAATGAGCAGTTCTTC.

The chain uses TRBV10-2 and TRBJ1-1; 7 nucleotides align to TRBD1. The germline V gene has CDR1 WSHSY and CDR2 SAAADI. V shed 3 bases, J shed 3 bases, and the junction held 7 bases outside the gene matches. The CDR3 contains 15 residues. The CDR3 protein is CASSEIQGVDTEAFF. The CDR3 DNA sequence: TGCGCCAGCAGTGAAATCCAGGGGGTGGACACTGAAGCTTTCTTT.

The J gene is TRBJ2-3, the V gene TRBV28, with a possible D match to TRBD2 (6 bases). Germline-derived CDR1 and CDR2 are MDHEN and SYDVKM. V was clipped by 4 bases and J by 5 bases, with 10 bases between them. CDR3 length: 13 residues. The CDR3 reads CASSWRDRDTQYF. CDR3 in DNA: TGTGCCAGCAGTTGGAGGGACCGAGATACGCAGTATTTT.

The chain couples TRBV7-9 to TRBJ2-1; 10 bases line up with TRBD2. CDR1 and CDR2 from the germline V gene are SEHNR and FQNEAQ (reference sequence). The CDR3 runs 15 residues. The junction had 5 bases not matched to a gene; V was cut back by 5 bases and J by 4 bases. The DNA for the CDR3 is TGTGCCAGCAGCCGTAGCGGGGGGAGATACAATGAGCAGTTCTTC. This encodes CASSRSGGRYNEQFF.

The chain recombines TRBV30 with TRBJ2-2, with 10 bases matching TRBD2. V was clipped by 0 bases and J by 6 bases; unmatched bases: 7. CDR1 and CDR2 (germline): GTSNPN, SVGIG (reference sequence). The CDR3 covers 16 residues. CDR3: CAWSVRLAGASGELFF. CDR3 nucleotide sequence: TGTGCCTGGAGTGTAAGGCTAGCGGGAGCGTCCGGGGAGCTGTTTTTT. Variable domain in full (rest from reference TRBV30 and TRBJ2-2): SQTIHQWPATLVQPVGSPLSLECTVEGTSNPNLYWYRQAAGRGLQLLFYSVGIGQISSEVPQNLSASRPQDRQFILSSKKLLLSDSGFYLCAWSVRLAGASGELFFGEGSRLTVL.

This clone was seen a handful of times. The chain carries TRBV5-1 and TRBJ2-7, with 7 bases identical to TRBD1. After removal of 0 bases from V and 2 bases from J, the junction contained 2 bases not matched to a gene. The CDR3 covers 14 residues. CDR1 SGHRS and CDR2 YFSETQ come from the germline V gene. The CDR3 is CASSLGTGAYEQYF. The CDR3 DNA sequence: TGCGCCAGCAGCTTGGGGACAGGCGCCTACGAGCAGTACTTC.

This clone was seen a single time. The CDR3 loop reads CASSVDSLGNQPQHF. CDR3 DNA: TGTGCCAGCAGCGTGGACAGTTTGGGCAATCAGCCCCAGCATTTT. V and J are TRBV2 and TRBJ1-5, with a tentative D call TRBD1 (6 bases). Trimming cost V 6 bases and J 2 bases, with 14 bases left between them. This CDR3 has 15 amino acids. Germline V CDR1 and CDR2: SNHLY, FYNNEI.

J is TRBJ1-2 and V is TRBV7-2; 7 bases are a match to TRBD1. The V and J ends lost 4 bases and 7 bases, in that order; junction bases with no gene match: 6. The CDR3 has 13 amino acids. Germline CDR1 reads SGHTA; CDR2 reads FQGNSA. CDR3 in DNA: TGTGCCAGCAGCTACAGGGGTATCTCTGGCTACACCTTC. It encodes CASSYRGISGYTF.

A note on this clone: One end of the junction does not line up with germline, which may come from a read error. This chain connects TRBV7-7 to TRBJ2-5; D is perhaps TRBD2 (5 bases). The germline CDR1 and CDR2 sequences are SSHAT and FNYEAQ (reference sequence). The CDR3 loop spans 14 amino acids. DNA for the CDR3: TGTGCTAGCAGCTTTAGCGTCAGGCAAGAGACCCAGTACTTC. Protein: CASSFSVRQETQYF.